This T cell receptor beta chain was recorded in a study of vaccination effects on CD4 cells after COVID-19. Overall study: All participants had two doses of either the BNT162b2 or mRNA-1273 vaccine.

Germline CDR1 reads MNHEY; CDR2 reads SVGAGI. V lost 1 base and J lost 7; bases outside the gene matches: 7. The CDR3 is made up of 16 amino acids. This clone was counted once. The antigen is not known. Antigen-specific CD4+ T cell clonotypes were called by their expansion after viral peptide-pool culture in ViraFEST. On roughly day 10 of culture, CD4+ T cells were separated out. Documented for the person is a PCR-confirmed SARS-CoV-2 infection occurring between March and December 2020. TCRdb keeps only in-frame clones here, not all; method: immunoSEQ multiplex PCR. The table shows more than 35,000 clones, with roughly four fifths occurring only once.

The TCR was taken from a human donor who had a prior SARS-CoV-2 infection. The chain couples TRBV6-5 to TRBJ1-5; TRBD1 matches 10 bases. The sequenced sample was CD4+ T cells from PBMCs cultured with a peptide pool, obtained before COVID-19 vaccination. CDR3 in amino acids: CASSYWAGTGDQPQHF. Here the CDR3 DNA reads TGTGCCAGCAGTTACTGGGCCGGGACAGGGGACCAGCCCCAGCATTTT.